Below, 25 T cell receptor beta chains from the same sample are listed, as sequenced in a study of T cells after yellow fever vaccination. In TCRdb, the 5' RACE reads were re-called with MiXCR into one record per CDR3 protein. The sample holds just under 600,000 distinct CDR3 sequences, approximately 13% seen once. Source: PBMCs, taken on the day of the yellow fever booster vaccination. Every receptor here comes from a man aged 25 to 40 who received the YFV17D yellow fever vaccine.

The chain has TRBV7-6 and TRBJ2-1; a weak D match, TRBD1 (6 bases). V was trimmed by 1 base and J by 4 bases, leaving 17 bases between them. CDR1 is SGHVS and CDR2 is FNYEAQ in the germline V gene. This CDR3 has 17 amino acids. In DNA, the CDR3 is TGTGCCAGCAGCTTAGGAGGATCAGGGGCTTCGTACAATGAGCAGTTCTTC. Protein: CASSLGGSGASYNEQFF.

This clonotype was counted a few times. The rearrangement joins TRBV5-5 to TRBJ2-5, with TRBD2 matching over 10 bases. V lost 1 base, J lost 5 bases, and 11 bases stayed unmatched. CDR3 length: 17 amino acids. Germline V gene data show CDR1 as SGHKS and CDR2 as YYEKEE (reference sequence). The CDR3 region has the DNA TGTGCCAGCAGCTTGTCTGGCCTAGCGGGAGTAGGGGAGACCCAGTACTTC. This codes for CASSLSGLAGVGETQYF.

The rearrangement joins TRBV12-3 or TRBV12-4 to TRBJ1-5; D gene unclear. This CDR3 is 15 amino acids long. V was clipped by 5 bases and J by 6 bases, with 17 bases between them. In DNA form, the CDR3 reads TGTGCCAGCAGTGCCCGAGGCCCCGGAGGTCAGCCCCAGCATTTT. Translating gives CASSARGPGGQPQHF.

The table lists this clonotype with a few counts. The chain employs TRBV5-1 and TRBJ2-1, with D possibly TRBD2 on 6 matching bases. Germline V gives CDR1 SGHRS, CDR2 YFSETQ. CDR3 length equals 14 residues. Trimming left V 1 base short and J 6 bases short, with 11 bases between. CDR3 nucleotides: TGCGCCAGCAGCTTGACTGCGACTAGCAATGAGCAGTTCTTC. Protein product: CASSLTATSNEQFF.

This clonotype was counted only a few times. The J gene is TRBJ2-3, the V gene TRBV21-1; the table's D call, TRBD2, has no DNA check behind it. TRBV21-1 is termed a pseudogene. CDR3 length: 18 residues. The CDR3 sequence: CASSKSLPVTSFADTQYF. The CDR3 nucleotides are TGTGCCAGCAGCAAAAGCTTGCCGGTGACTAGTTTCGCAGATACGCAGTATTTT.

This clonotype came up a few times. The V and J genes are TRBV20-1 and TRBJ2-1, with 10 bases aligning to TRBD2. The CDR3 consists of 14 residues. V lost 4 bases, J lost 5 bases, and 5 bases stayed unmatched. Germline lookup yields CDR1 DFQATT and CDR2 SNEGSKA (reference sequence). This CDR3 reads CSATSGRTNNEQFF. Written as DNA, the CDR3 is TGCAGTGCTACTAGCGGGAGAACCAACAATGAGCAGTTCTTC.

The V call is TRBV18, the J call TRBJ2-5; D perhaps matches TRBD2 (5 bases). The V end lost 3 bases, the J end lost 4 bases, and 15 bases lay between the germline ends. CDR1 is KGHSH and CDR2 is LQKENI in the germline V gene. There are 15 residues in the CDR3. In DNA, the CDR3 is TGTGCCAGCTCACCTCTCGGACTGGGAAGAGAGACCCAGTACTTC. Its protein product is CASSPLGLGRETQYF.

The chain joins TRBV10-3 to TRBJ2-5; D may match TRBD1 or TRBD2 (5 bases each). The germline V and J ends were trimmed by 4 bases and 5 bases, with 11 bases remaining between them. The CDR3 spans 13 residues. The germline gives CDR1 ENHRY, CDR2 SYGVKD. CDR3: CAISVTEGETQYF. CDR3 bases: TGTGCCATCAGTGTGACAGAGGGGGAGACCCAGTACTTC.

The chain uses TRBV4-3 and TRBJ2-1; TRBD1 matches 9 bases. CDR1 is LGHNA, CDR2 YSLEER, per germline. V shed 1 base, J shed 4 bases, and the junction held 17 bases outside the gene matches. The CDR3 is 20 residues long. The chain's CDR3 is CASSQAKGTGKGGLYNEQFF. The CDR3 coding sequence is TGCGCCAGCAGCCAAGCCAAGGGGACAGGGAAGGGCGGGCTATACAATGAGCAGTTCTTC.

This clonotype was seen ten or more times. CDR3 region: CASSEGGLADTDTQYF. CDR3 DNA: TGTGCCAGCAGTGAAGGAGGACTAGCGGACACAGATACGCAGTATTTT. The rearrangement uses TRBV25-1 and TRBJ2-3; 10 nucleotides agree with TRBD2. V gave up 2 bases and J gave up 2 bases; unmatched junction bases: 4. Looked up from germline, CDR1 is MGHDK and CDR2 is SYGVNS. The CDR3 loop spans 16 amino acids. The variable domain in full, with the rest retrieved from reference TRBV25-1 and TRBJ2-3, is EADIYQTPRYLVIGTGKKITLECSQTMGHDKMYWYQQDPGMELHLIHYSYGVNSTEKGDLSSESTVSRIRTEHFPLTLESARPSHTSQYLCASSEGGLADTDTQYFGPGTRLTVL.

This clonotype was detected only a few times. The chain has TRBV6-1 and TRBJ2-5; D remains ambiguous. This CDR3 has 16 amino acids. The V gene's germline CDR1 is MNHNS and CDR2 SASEGT. V was trimmed by 5 bases and J by 7 bases, leaving 23 bases between them. The CDR3 sequence is CASSRPPGNQGGTQYF. Written as DNA, the CDR3 is TGTGCCAGCAGTCGCCCCCCAGGAAACCAAGGCGGGACCCAGTACTTC.

For this clonotype: At one of its ends the junction is not consistent with the germline gene, which may arise from a read error. The CDR3 sequence is CTSSLDSGGRGVYEQYF. DNA for the CDR3: TGTACCAGCAGTTTAGATTCGGGAGGCCGAGGGGTCTACGAGCAGTACTTC. The chain carries TRBV12-3 or TRBV12-4 and TRBJ2-7; TRBD2 matches at 7 bases. This CDR3 region has 17 residues.

This clonotype showed up just a few times. The rearrangement uses TRBV19 and TRBJ2-5; TRBD2 agrees at 9 bases. CDR1 LNHDA and CDR2 SQIVND come from the germline V gene (reference sequence). The CDR3 loop spans 16 amino acids. After removal of 3 bases from V and 1 base from J, the junction contained 6 bases not matched to a gene. CDR3 loop: CASSISLAGRQETQYF. The CDR3 region has the DNA TGTGCCAGTAGTATCTCACTAGCGGGCCGCCAAGAGACCCAGTACTTC.

This rearrangement joins TRBV12-3 or TRBV12-4 to TRBJ1-5, with D perhaps matching TRBD1 (5 bases). The V gene lost 7 bases and the J gene lost 5 bases, with 12 bases spanning the gap. The CDR3 is made up of 13 amino acids. CDR3 sequence reads: CASTLLGDQPQHF. CDR3 sequence (DNA): TGTGCCAGCACCCTACTAGGGGATCAGCCCCAGCATTTT.

In this sample, this clonotype turned up a few times. V is TRBV28 and J is TRBJ2-2; TRBD2 aligns across 7 bases. The CDR3 is made up of 13 amino acids. Germline loops: CDR1 MDHEN, CDR2 SYDVKM. Losses at the gene ends were 8 bases for V and 4 bases for J; bases not matched to a gene: 4. The CDR3 spells CASGAGATGELFF. The CDR3 bases are TGTGCCAGCGGCGCGGGAGCCACCGGGGAGCTGTTTTTT.

The chain combines TRBV14 with TRBJ2-3; D gene uncertain. CDR1 and CDR2 from the germline V gene are SGHDN and FVKESK. V lost 4 bases and J 0 bases, leaving 8 bases between the germline ends. This CDR3 has 14 amino acids. The CDR3 nucleotides are TGTGCCAGCAGCCCTTTGGAGAGCACAGATACGCAGTATTTT. This encodes CASSPLESTDTQYF.

The J gene is TRBJ2-7, the V gene TRBV6-5, with TRBD1 as a possible D gene (5 bases). CDR3 length: 17 residues. Germline CDR1 is MNHEY and CDR2 is SVGAGI. Trimming took off 0 bases at V and 6 bases at J, with 21 bases between the two ends. The CDR3 loop is CASSYSAKDPPRGEQYF. CDR3 sequence (DNA): TGTGCCAGCAGTTACTCGGCCAAAGACCCTCCAAGGGGCGAGCAGTACTTC.

In this sample, this clonotype turned up many times. The chain joins TRBV5-1 to TRBJ2-7, with TRBD2 matching over 11 bases. CDR1 SGHRS and CDR2 YFSETQ come from the germline V gene. The CDR3 sequence is 15 residues long. Unmatched junction bases numbered 6, after V lost 4 bases and J lost 3 bases. The DNA for the CDR3 is TGCGCCAGCAGCGAGGGACTAGCGGACGGCTACGAGCAGTACTTC. Its translation: CASSEGLADGYEQYF. The variable domain in full, completed from reference TRBV5-1 and TRBJ2-7, reads KAGVTQTPRYLIKTRGQQVTLSCSPISGHRSVSWYQQTPGQGLQFLFEYFSETQRNKGNFPGRFSGRQFSNSRSEMNVSTLELGDSALYLCASSEGLADGYEQYFGPGTRLTVT.

This clonotype was picked up a small number of times. This chain joins TRBV2 and TRBJ2-1, with 11 bases identical to TRBD2. The CDR3 is 19 amino acids. V was clipped by 6 bases and J by 3 bases; unmatched bases: 16. CDR1 SNHLY and CDR2 FYNNEI come from the germline V gene. The CDR3 sequence is CASSLVAGGNPPLYNEQFF. In DNA form, the CDR3 reads TGTGCCAGCAGCCTTGTAGCGGGAGGGAACCCCCCCCTCTACAATGAGCAGTTCTTC.

This chain connects TRBV5-1 to TRBJ2-2; 7 positions match TRBD1. The CDR3 has 15 amino acids. V was clipped by 4 bases and J by 6 bases; unmatched bases: 9. Germline V gene sequence: CDR1 SGHRS, CDR2 YFSETQ. The CDR3 nucleotides read TGCGCCAGCAGCACCGACAGGGACCTTCCCGGGGAGCTGTTTTTT. Amino acid sequence: CASSTDRDLPGELFF.

The gene calls are TRBV10-2 and TRBJ2-7; the match to TRBD2 covers 15 bases. Trimming cost V 4 bases and J 0 bases; bases outside gene matches: 7. The CDR3 length is 18 residues. CDR1 WSHSY and CDR2 SAAADI come from the germline V gene. For the CDR3, the DNA is TGCGCCAGCAGTGGGACTAGCGGGAGGGAGGGGAGCTCCTACGAGCAGTACTTC. It is translated as CASSGTSGREGSSYEQYF.

This chain uses TRBV10-3 with TRBJ2-3; D is ambiguous. The CDR3 contains 14 residues. Trimming took 6 bases from V and 5 from J, leaving 15 bases between them. Germline loops: CDR1 ENHRY, CDR2 SYGVKD. CDR3 in amino acids: CAISPTALKDTQYF. The CDR3, as DNA: TGTGCCATCAGCCCGACTGCCCTCAAAGATACGCAGTATTTT.

This clonotype has just a few counts. The chain is built from TRBV6-2 or TRBV6-3 and TRBJ2-7, with D possibly TRBD2 on 5 matching bases. Trimming pared 7 bases from V and 1 base from J, leaving 11 bases between. The CDR3 spans 13 residues. Germline values: CDR1 MNHEY, CDR2 SVGEGT. Here the CDR3 reads CASNVPGSYEQYF. CDR3 nucleotide sequence: TGTGCCAGCAACGTCCCGGGGTCCTACGAGCAGTACTTC.

This clonotype was detected a few times. The J gene is TRBJ2-6, the V gene TRBV9, with 8 nucleotides matching TRBD1. This CDR3 spans 17 amino acids. Trimming removed 1 base from V and 4 bases from J; junction bases left unmatched: 7. Germline loops: CDR1 SGDLS, CDR2 YYNGEE. The CDR3 spells CASSVTGQGLGANVLTF. The DNA for the CDR3 is TGTGCCAGCAGCGTAACAGGACAGGGTCTCGGGGCCAACGTCCTGACTTTC.

This clonotype was detected ten times or more. The chain combines TRBV23-1 with TRBJ2-1; 9 bases match TRBD2. TRBV23-1 is sorted into the ORF group, with uncertain function. V shed 4 bases, J shed 8 bases, and the junction held 9 bases outside the gene matches. The CDR3 consists of 15 residues. The CDR3 loop is CASSPNLAGWDEQFF. In DNA form, the CDR3 reads TGCGCCAGCAGTCCTAACCTAGCGGGATGGGATGAGCAGTTCTTC.